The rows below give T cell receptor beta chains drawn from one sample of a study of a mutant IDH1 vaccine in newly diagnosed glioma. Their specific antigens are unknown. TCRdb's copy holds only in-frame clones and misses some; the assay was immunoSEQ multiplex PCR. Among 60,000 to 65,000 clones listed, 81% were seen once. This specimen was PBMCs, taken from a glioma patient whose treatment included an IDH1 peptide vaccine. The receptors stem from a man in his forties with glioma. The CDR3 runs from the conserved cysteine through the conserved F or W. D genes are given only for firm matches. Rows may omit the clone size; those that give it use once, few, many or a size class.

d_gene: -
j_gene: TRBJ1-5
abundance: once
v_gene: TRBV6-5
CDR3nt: TGTGCCAGCAGCCGAACGGGCAATCAGCCCCAGCATTTT
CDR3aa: CASSRTGNQPQHF

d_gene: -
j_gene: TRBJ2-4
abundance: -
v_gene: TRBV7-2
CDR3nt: TGTGCCAGCAGCACGCCCGCCGGGGCCAAAAACATTCAGTACTTC
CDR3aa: CASSTPAGAKNIQYF

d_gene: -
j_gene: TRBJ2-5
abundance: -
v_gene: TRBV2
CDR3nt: TGTGCCAGCAGTCAATTGAGCCCCCCTGACTTC
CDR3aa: CASSQLSPPDF

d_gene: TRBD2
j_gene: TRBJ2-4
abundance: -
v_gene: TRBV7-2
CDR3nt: TGTGCCAGCAGCTTAGAAATGGCGGGGGGCCCCAAAAACATTCAGTACTTC
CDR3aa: CASSLEMAGGPKNIQYF

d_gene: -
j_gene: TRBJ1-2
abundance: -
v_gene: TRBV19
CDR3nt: TGTGCCAGTAGTCCCATTACAGGGAGGGCTGATGGCTACACCTTC
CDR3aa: CASSPITGRADGYTF

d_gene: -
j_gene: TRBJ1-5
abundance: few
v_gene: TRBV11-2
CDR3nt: TGTGCCAGCAGCTTAGGTGATCAGCCCCAGCATTTT
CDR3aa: CASSLGDQPQHF

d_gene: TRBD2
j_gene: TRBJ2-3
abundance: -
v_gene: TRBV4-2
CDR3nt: TGTGCCAGCAGCCAGGCAGCGGGGGGGCAGGGAGATACGCAGTATTTT
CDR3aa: CASSQAAGGQGDTQYF

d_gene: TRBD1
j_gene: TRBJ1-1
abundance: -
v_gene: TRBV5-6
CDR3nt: TGTGCCAGCAGCTTAGCTCCGGGACAGGGCATACCTGAAGCTTTCTTT
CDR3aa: CASSLAPGQGIPEAFF

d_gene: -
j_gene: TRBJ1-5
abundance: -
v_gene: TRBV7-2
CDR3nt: TGTGCCAGCAGCTTAGCCCCGGGGGCGATAAGCAATCAGCCCCAGCATTTT
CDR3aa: CASSLAPGAISNQPQHF

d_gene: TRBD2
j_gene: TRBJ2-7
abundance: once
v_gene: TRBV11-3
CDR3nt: TGTGCCAGCAGCTTAGTAGCGGGCGAGCAGTACTTC
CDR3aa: CASSLVAGEQYF

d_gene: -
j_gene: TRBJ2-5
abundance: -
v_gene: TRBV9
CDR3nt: TGTGCCAGCAGCGTAGCTACGCGGGAAGGGACCCAGTACTTC
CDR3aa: CASSVATREGTQYF

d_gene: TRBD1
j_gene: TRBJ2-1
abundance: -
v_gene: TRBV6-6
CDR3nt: TGTGCCAGCAGTTACACCGGGACAGGCGGCCCGAATGAGCAGTTCTTC
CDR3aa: CASSYTGTGGPNEQFF

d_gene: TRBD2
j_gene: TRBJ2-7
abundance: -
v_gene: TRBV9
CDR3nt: TGTGCCAGCAGCGTTAGCGGGAATTACGAGCAGTACTTC
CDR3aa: CASSVSGNYEQYF

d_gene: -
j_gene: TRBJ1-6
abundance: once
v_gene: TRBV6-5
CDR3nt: TGTGCCAGCAGTTACGTGCCAGTCGCTAATTCACCCCTCCACTTT
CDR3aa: CASSYVPVANSPLHF

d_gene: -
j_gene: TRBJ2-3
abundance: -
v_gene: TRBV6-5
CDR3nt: TGTGCCAGCAGTTTGGGAGATACGCAGTATTTT
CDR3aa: CASSLGDTQYF

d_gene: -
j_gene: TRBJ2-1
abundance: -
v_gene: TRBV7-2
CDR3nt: TGTGCCAGCAGCAGCAGAAGGAACAATGAGCAGTTCTTC
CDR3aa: CASSSRRNNEQFF

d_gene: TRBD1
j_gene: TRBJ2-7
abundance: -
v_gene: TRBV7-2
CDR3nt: TGTGCCAGCAGCTTAGCGCTTGGACAGGGGGCCTCGTGGAGCTCCTACGAGCAGTACTTC
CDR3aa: CASSLALGQGASWSSYEQYF